This T cell receptor beta chain is drawn from a study of neoadjuvant anti-PD-1 for oral cavity cancer. Study as a whole: Before surgery, most patients got three to four biweekly 3 mg/kg nivolumab doses.

Notes on the study in general: After neoadjuvant nivolumab, PBMC T cell clonality was significantly higher in non-responders than responders.

Blood libraries mostly used approximately 450 ng genomic DNA, six replicates each. Here immunoSEQ multiplex PCR was the method, and the copy in TCRdb shows in-frame clones only, minus some. The table lists tens of thousands of clones, about 86% of them singletons, with 2.5% to 3.5% in the top ten. The ends lost 10 bases at V and 3 bases at J; junction bases unmatched: 7. The CDR3 extends over 13 amino acids. CDR1 LNHDA and CDR2 SQIVND come from the germline V gene (reference sequence). In the case of this clone: Its antigen is not identified.

The time point is: after neoadjuvant nivolumab, at surgical resection. The rearrangement joins TRBV19 to TRBJ2-7, with 9 bases fitting TRBD1. The specimen comprised PBMCs, sampled after nivolumab (anti-PD-1) treatment. This TCR came from a person aged 35 to 85 with oral cavity squamous cell carcinoma. This CDR3 is CATSGDRVYEQYF. CDR3 bases: TGTGCCACCAGTGGGGACAGGGTCTACGAGCAGTACTTC.